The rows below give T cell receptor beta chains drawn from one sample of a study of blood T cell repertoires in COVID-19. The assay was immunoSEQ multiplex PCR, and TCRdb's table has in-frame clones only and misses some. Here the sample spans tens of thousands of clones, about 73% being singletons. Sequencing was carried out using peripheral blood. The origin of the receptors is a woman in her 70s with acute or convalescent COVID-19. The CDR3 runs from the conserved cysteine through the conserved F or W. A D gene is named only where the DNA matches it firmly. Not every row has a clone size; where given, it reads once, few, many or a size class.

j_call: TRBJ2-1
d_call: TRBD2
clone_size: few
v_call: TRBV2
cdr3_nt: TGTGCCAGCAGTGAGCCTAGCGGCAATGAGCAGTTCTTC
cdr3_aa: CASSEPSGNEQFF

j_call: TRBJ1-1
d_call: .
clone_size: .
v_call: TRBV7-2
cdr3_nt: TGTGCCAGCAGCTTAGCGGCAGGGCAGAACACTGAAGCTTTCTTT
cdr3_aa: CASSLAAGQNTEAFF

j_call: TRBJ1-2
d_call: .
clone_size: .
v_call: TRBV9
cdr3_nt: TGTGCCAGCAGCGTATCTGGGGCAGGCTACACCTTC
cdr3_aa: CASSVSGAGYTF

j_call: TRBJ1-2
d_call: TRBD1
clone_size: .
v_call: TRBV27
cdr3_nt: TGTGCCAGCAGTCAACAGGGGACTTATGGAGGCTACACCTTC
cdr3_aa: CASSQQGTYGGYTF

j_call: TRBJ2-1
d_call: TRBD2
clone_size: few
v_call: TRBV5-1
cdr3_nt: TGCGCCAGCAGCTCGGACCGATCTAGCGGGGGCCTTTCGAGCTCCTACAATGAGCAGTTCTTC
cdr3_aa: CASSSDRSSGGLSSSYNEQFF

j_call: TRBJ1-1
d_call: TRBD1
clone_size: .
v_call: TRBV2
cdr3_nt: TGTGCCAGCAGTGTCCCTACGACAGGGACCACTAAATTGAACACTGAAGCTTTCTTT
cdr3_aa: CASSVPTTGTTKLNTEAFF

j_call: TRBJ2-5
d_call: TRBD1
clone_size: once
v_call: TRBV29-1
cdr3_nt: TGCAGCGTTGAAGACGGGACAGGACGTCAAGAGACCCAGTACTTC
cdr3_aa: CSVEDGTGRQETQYF

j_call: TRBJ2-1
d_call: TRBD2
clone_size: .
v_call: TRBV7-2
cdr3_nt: TGTGCCAGCAGCTTCGTCTCAGCGGGATCCTACAATGAGCAGTTCTTC
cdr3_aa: CASSFVSAGSYNEQFF

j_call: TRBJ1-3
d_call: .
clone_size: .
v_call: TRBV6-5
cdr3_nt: TGTGCCAGCATTTGGGGGGGCGGCTCTGGAAACACCATATATTTT
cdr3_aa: CASIWGGGSGNTIYF

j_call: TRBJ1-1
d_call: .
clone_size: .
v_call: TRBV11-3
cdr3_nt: TGTGCCAGCAGCTTCACCGGGAACATGAACACTGAAGCTTTCTTT
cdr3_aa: CASSFTGNMNTEAFF

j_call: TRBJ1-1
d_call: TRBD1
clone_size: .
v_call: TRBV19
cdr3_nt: TGTGCCAGTAGGGACAGGGGTGTATCTGAAGCTTTCTTT
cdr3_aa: CASRDRGVSEAFF

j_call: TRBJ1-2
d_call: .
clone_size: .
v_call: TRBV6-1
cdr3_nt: TGTGCCAGCAGTGAAGCGACGGGAAGCTATGGCTACACCTTC
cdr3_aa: CASSEATGSYGYTF

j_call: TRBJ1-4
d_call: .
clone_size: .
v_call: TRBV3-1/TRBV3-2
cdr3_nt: TGTGCCAGCAGCCCCCGGTCAACTAATGAAAAACTGTTTTTT
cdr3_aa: CASSPRSTNEKLFF

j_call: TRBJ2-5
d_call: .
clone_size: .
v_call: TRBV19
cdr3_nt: TGTGCCAGTAGTTCCCGACAGTGGCAAGAGACCCAGTACTTC
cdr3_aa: CASSSRQWQETQYF

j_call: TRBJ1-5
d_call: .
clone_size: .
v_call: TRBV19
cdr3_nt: TGTGCCACAACCGCACAGGGTGGTAAACAGCCCCAGCATTTT
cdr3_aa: CATTAQGGKQPQHF

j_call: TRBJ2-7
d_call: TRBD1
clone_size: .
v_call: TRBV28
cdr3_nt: TGTGCCAGCAGTATGATCCGGACAGGGGGAAGAGCCTACGAGCAGTACTTC
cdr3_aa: CASSMIRTGGRAYEQYF

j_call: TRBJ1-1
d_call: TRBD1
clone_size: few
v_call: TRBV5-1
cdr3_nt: TGCGCCAGCAGCTTCAGGGACAGGGCTGAAGCTTTCTTT
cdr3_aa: CASSFRDRAEAFF

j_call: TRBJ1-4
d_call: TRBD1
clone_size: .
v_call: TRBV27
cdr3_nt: TGTGCCAGCAGTTTAGTTACAGGGGATGAAAAACTGTTTTTT
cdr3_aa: CASSLVTGDEKLFF

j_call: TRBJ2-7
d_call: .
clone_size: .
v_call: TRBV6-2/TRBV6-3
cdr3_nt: TGTGCCAGCAGTTACCCGCAGGGAAAGTCCTACGAGCAGTACTTC
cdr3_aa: CASSYPQGKSYEQYF

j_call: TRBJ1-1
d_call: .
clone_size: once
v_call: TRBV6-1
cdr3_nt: TGTGCCAGCAGTGAAGGAGGCTTTACTGAAGCTTTCTTT
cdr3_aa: CASSEGGFTEAFF

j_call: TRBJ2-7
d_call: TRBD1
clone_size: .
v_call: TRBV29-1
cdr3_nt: TGCAGCGTTGACAGGGGGACAGGGGACCACGAGCAGTACTTC
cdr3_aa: CSVDRGTGDHEQYF

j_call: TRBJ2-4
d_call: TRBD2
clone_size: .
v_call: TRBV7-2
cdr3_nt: TGTGCCAGCAGCTCGACTAGCGGGGGGGTAATAGCCAAAAACATTCAGTACTTC
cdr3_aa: CASSSTSGGVIAKNIQYF

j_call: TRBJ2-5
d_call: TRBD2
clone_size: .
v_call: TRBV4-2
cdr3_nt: TGTGCCAGCAGCTCACACGTGGCGGGGGGGCAGGACCAGTACTTC
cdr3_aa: CASSSHVAGGQDQYF

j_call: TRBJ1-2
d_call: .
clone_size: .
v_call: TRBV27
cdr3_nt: TGTGCCAGCAGTTCCACCGATGGCAGGCGCTATGGCTACACCTTC
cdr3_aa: CASSSTDGRRYGYTF

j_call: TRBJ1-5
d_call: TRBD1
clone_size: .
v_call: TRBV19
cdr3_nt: TGTGCCAGTAGTATCCTCGGACAGGGGAGTCAGCCCCAGCATTTT
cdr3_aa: CASSILGQGSQPQHF

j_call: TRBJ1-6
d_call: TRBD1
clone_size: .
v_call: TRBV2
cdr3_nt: TGTGCCAGGACCGGGACAGGGTCGGAATCACCCCTCCACTTT
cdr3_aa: CARTGTGSESPLHF

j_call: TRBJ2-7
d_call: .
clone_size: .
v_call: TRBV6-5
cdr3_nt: TGTGCCAGCAGTTATACGAACAGGGCCTCGTCCTACGAGCAGTACTTC
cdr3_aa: CASSYTNRASSYEQYF

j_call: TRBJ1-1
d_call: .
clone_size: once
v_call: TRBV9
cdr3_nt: TGTGCCAGCAGCGTAGCCCTCGACACTGAAGCTTTCTTT
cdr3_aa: CASSVALDTEAFF

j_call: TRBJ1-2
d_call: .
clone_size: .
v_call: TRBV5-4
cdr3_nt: TGTGCCAGCAGCTCGAATACAGGGTGGTATGGCTACACCTTC
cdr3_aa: CASSSNTGWYGYTF

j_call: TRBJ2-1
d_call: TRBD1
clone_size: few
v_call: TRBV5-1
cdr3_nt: TGCGCCAGCAGCTTGGAAGGGACAGGGGTTAATGAGCAGTTCTTC
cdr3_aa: CASSLEGTGVNEQFF

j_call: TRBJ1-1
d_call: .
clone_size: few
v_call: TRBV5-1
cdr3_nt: TGCGCCAGCAGCTTGAACAGGGATAGAGTCACTGAAGCTTTCTTT
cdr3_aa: CASSLNRDRVTEAFF

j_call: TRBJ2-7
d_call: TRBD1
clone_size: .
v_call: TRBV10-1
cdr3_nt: TGCGCCAGACAGGGGCCGATGAAGGAGCAGTACTTC
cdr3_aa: CARQGPMKEQYF

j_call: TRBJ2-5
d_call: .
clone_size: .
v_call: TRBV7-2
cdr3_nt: TGTGCCAGCAGCTTAGCCCGACCTGGGGGGTTAAAAGAGACCCAGTACTTC
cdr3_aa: CASSLARPGGLKETQYF

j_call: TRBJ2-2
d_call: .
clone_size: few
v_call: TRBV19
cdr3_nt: TGTGCCAGTCGTGGGGCAGGGTACTCCACCGGGGAGCTGTTTTTT
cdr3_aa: CASRGAGYSTGELFF

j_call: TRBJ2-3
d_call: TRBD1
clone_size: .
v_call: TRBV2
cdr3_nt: TGTGCCAGCAGTGAAGGGACAGGGGGCTATACGCAGTATTTT
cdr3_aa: CASSEGTGGYTQYF

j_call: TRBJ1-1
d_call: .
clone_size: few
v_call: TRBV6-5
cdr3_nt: TGTGCCAGCAGTCCGAGGGCAATGAACACTGAAGCTTTCTTT
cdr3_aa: CASSPRAMNTEAFF

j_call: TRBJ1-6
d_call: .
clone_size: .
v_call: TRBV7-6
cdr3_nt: TGTGCCAGCAGCTCTAACCTCCGGTCACCCCTCCACTTT
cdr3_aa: CASSSNLRSPLHF

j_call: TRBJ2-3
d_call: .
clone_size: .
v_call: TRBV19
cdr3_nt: TGTGCCAGTAGTATCGGAGGCACAGATACGCAGTATTTT
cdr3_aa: CASSIGGTDTQYF

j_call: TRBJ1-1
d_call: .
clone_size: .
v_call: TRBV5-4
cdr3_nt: TGTGCCAGCAGCCGCGAGGAACTTGAGGCTTTCTTT
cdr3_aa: CASSREELEAFF

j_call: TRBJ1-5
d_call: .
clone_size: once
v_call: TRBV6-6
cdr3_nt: TGTGCCAGCAGGGGGCACAGGGAGAATCAGCCCCAGCATTTT
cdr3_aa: CASRGHRENQPQHF